The 29 T cell receptor beta chains below come from one sample, sequenced in a study of OX40 agonist ivuxolimab in advanced cancers. The protocol was immunoSEQ multiplex PCR, while the TCRdb copy is restricted to in-frame clones and leaves out a portion. Here the sample spans over 10,000 clones, roughly four fifths being singletons. Sequenced material: CD4+ or CD8+ T cells sorted from blood, taken in a trial of the OX40 agonist ivuxolimab. The source of these receptors is an adult with an advanced solid tumor such as melanoma, head and neck, liver or kidney cancer.

The CDR3 reads CASSINLNRAKLSNQPQHF. CDR3 nucleotides: TGTGCCAGTAGTATAAACCTCAACAGAGCGAAACTTAGCAATCAGCCCCAGCATTTT. The chain carries TRBV19 and TRBJ1-5; D unresolved. Germline V gene sequence: CDR1 LNHDA, CDR2 SQIVND (reference sequence). V was cut by 2 bases and J by 0 bases, with 20 bases left in between. CDR3 size: 19 residues.

This chain connects TRBV27 to TRBJ2-1, with D perhaps TRBD2 (5 bases). The CDR3 is made up of 13 amino acids. The germline V and J ends were trimmed by 3 bases and 9 bases, with 12 bases remaining between them. Germline assignment: CDR1 MNHEY and CDR2 SMNVEV (reference sequence). The CDR3 coding sequence is TGTGCCAGCAGTTTGCCCTGGGCGGGTGAGCAGTTCTTC. The encoded protein is CASSLPWAGEQFF.

V is TRBV29-1 and J is TRBJ2-7; no definite D call. Germline-derived CDR1 and CDR2 are SQVTM and ANQGSEA. This CDR3 region has 19 residues. The V gene lost 4 bases and the J gene lost 4 bases, with 32 bases spanning the gap. DNA for the CDR3: TGCAGCGTTGCGTCCCCCAGGCCTTTTTCCGACTCGAGTGCTTACGAGCAGTACTTC. Its translation: CSVASPRPFSDSSAYEQYF.

The rearrangement joins TRBV4-1 to TRBJ2-2; the D gene is possibly TRBD2 (6 bases). Germline-derived CDR1 and CDR2 are MGHRA and YSYEKL. CDR3 length: 16 amino acids. V was shortened by 1 base and J by 2 bases, with 11 bases between the two germline ends. CDR3 protein: CASSQGTSPNTGELFF. The CDR3 DNA sequence: TGCGCCAGCAGCCAAGGCACTAGCCCAAACACCGGGGAGCTGTTTTTT.

V and J are TRBV4-3 and TRBJ2-3, with 12 bases that match TRBD2. CDR3 length equals 16 residues. Germline CDR1 LGHNA, CDR2 YSLEER. Unmatched junction bases numbered 3, after V lost 4 bases and J lost 1 base. CDR3 protein: CASSRRLAGGTDTQYF. The CDR3 nucleotides read TGCGCCAGCAGCCGAAGACTAGCGGGGGGCACAGATACGCAGTATTTT.

The V and J genes are TRBV6-5 and TRBJ1-2, with a weak D call TRBD1 (6 bases). This CDR3 spans 14 amino acids. Per the germline V gene, CDR1 is MNHEY and CDR2 is SVGAGI. V lost 2 bases and J lost 4, with 11 bases in between. CDR3 sequence reads: CASSYKGGIYGYTF. The CDR3 DNA follows: TGTGCCAGCAGTTACAAAGGGGGGATCTATGGCTACACCTTC.

The chain employs TRBV11-2 and TRBJ2-7; D is possibly TRBD2 (6 bases). Trimming stripped 6 bases from V and 2 bases from J, with 20 bases between. The length of the CDR3 is 16 residues. Germline loops: CDR1 SGHAT, CDR2 FQNNGV. This CDR3 is CASRGGVAERPYEQYF. As DNA, the CDR3 is TGTGCCAGCAGGGGGGGAGTGGCGGAACGACCCTACGAGCAGTACTTC.

J is TRBJ2-6 and V is TRBV7-8; D tentatively reads TRBD1 or TRBD2 (7 bases each). Germline CDR1 reads SGHVS; CDR2 reads FQNEAQ. V was shortened by 1 base and J by 2 bases, with 12 bases between the two germline ends. This CDR3 has 17 residues. The CDR3 bases are TGTGCCAGCAGCTTAGGGGGGAGGGGGCCTGGGGCCAACGTCCTGACTTTC. Amino acid sequence: CASSLGGRGPGANVLTF.

This clone was found once. The chain combines TRBV6-1 with TRBJ2-7, with TRBD2 matching 7 bases. This CDR3 region has 18 residues. Germline V CDR1 and CDR2: MNHNS, SASEGT. Trimming removed 2 bases from V and 0 bases from J; junction bases left unmatched: 13. DNA for the CDR3: TGTGCCAGCAGTGAACGGGACTATAACTTTCTGAGCTCCTACGAGCAGTACTTC. Its translation: CASSERDYNFLSSYEQYF.

This clone was seen once. The chain couples TRBV7-2 to TRBJ1-2; a possible D gene is TRBD1 (5 bases). There are 16 residues in the CDR3. From germline, CDR1 is SGHTA and CDR2 FQGNSA. Trimming stripped 1 base from V and 5 bases from J, with 17 bases between. Here the CDR3 reads CASSLVAPGPGYGYTF. As DNA, the CDR3 is TGTGCCAGCAGCTTAGTTGCTCCGGGTCCAGGGTATGGCTACACCTTC.

This rearrangement joins TRBV9 to TRBJ1-2, with TRBD1 identical over 8 bases. Germline loops: CDR1 SGDLS, CDR2 YYNGEE. Unmatched junction bases numbered 9, after V lost 0 bases and J lost 5 bases. This CDR3 has 16 residues. The CDR3 here is CASSVGDGQGAYGYTF. The CDR3 DNA follows: TGTGCCAGCAGCGTAGGGGACGGACAGGGCGCTTATGGCTACACCTTC.

The chain links TRBV9 to TRBJ2-3; perhaps D is TRBD1 or TRBD2 (7 bases each). V was cut by 4 bases and J by 13 bases, with 16 bases left in between. The CDR3 has 12 residues. The germline gives CDR1 SGDLS, CDR2 YYNGEE. CDR3 sequence: CASSPGGGKEYF. Written as DNA, the CDR3 is TGTGCCAGCAGCCCAGGGGGGGGCAAGGAGTATTTT.

The V gene is TRBV13, the J gene TRBJ2-7, with 12 bases lining up with TRBD2. There are 17 residues in the CDR3. Trimming cost V 0 bases and J 1 base; bases outside gene matches: 4. The germline V gene has CDR1 PRHDT and CDR2 FYEKMQ (reference sequence). DNA for the CDR3: TGTGCCAGCAGCTTAGGGGGGACTAGCGGGCCTTCCTACGAGCAGTACTTC. Translated, it gives CASSLGGTSGPSYEQYF. Variable domain in full (rest from reference TRBV13 and TRBJ2-7): AAGVIQSPRHLIKEKRETATLKCYPIPRHDTVYWYQQGPGQDPQFLISFYEKMQSDKGSIPDRFSAQQFSDYHSELNMSSLELGDSALYFCASSLGGTSGPSYEQYFGPGTRLTVT.

The J gene is TRBJ2-5, the V gene TRBV7-7; D possibly corresponds to TRBD2 (5 bases). Germline loops: CDR1 SSHAT, CDR2 FNYEAQ (reference sequence). The CDR3 has 15 residues. The germline V and J ends were trimmed by 4 bases and 3 bases, with 15 bases remaining between them. CDR3 residues: CASSSHGSVKETQYF. The CDR3 region has the DNA TGTGCCAGCAGCTCCCACGGTAGCGTCAAAGAGACCCAGTACTTC.

V gene TRBV9 combines with J gene TRBJ2-5, with 7 bases identical to TRBD1. The CDR3 has 15 amino acids. V lost 0 bases and J lost 1; bases outside the gene matches: 3. Germline V lookup: CDR1 SGDLS, CDR2 YYNGEE. The CDR3 reads CASSVGGTAQETQYF. The DNA for the CDR3 is TGTGCCAGCAGCGTAGGTGGGACAGCCCAAGAGACCCAGTACTTC.

The chain joins TRBV10-1 to TRBJ2-7; D uncertain. The CDR3 extends over 12 amino acids. V lost 3 bases, J lost 4 bases, and 7 bases lay in between. CDR1 is WNHNN, CDR2 SYGVQD, per germline (reference sequence). CDR3 in DNA: TGCGCCAGCAGTGACGACACTTACGAGCAGTACTTC. Translating it yields CASSDDTYEQYF.

The chain carries TRBV11-2 and TRBJ2-7; 9 bases align to TRBD2. The V gene's germline CDR1 is SGHAT and CDR2 FQNNGV. V was clipped by 0 bases and J by 3 bases; unmatched bases: 3. This CDR3 spans 15 amino acids. The CDR3: CASSLEASGVYEQYF. The CDR3 coding sequence is TGTGCCAGCAGCTTAGAGGCTAGCGGGGTCTACGAGCAGTACTTC.

This sequence joins TRBV5-1 and TRBJ2-1; D gene ambiguous. V was shortened by 0 bases and J by 0 bases, with 7 bases between the two germline ends. This CDR3 is 15 amino acids long. The germline CDR1 and CDR2 sequences are SGHRS and YFSETQ. CDR3 sequence reads: CASSLGHSSYNEQFF. DNA of the CDR3: TGCGCCAGCAGCTTGGGACACAGCTCCTACAATGAGCAGTTCTTC.

The genes are TRBV28 and TRBJ1-4; no clear D. V was cut by 3 bases and J by 6 bases, with 17 bases left in between. Germline V gives CDR1 MDHEN, CDR2 SYDVKM. CDR3 length: 16 residues. This chain's CDR3 is CASSFTRRQADEKLFF. CDR3 in DNA: TGTGCCAGCAGTTTCACTCGGAGACAAGCAGATGAAAAACTGTTTTTT.

This chain links TRBV7-8 with TRBJ2-3, with TRBD1 identical over 9 bases. The CDR3 contains 15 residues. CDR1 and CDR2 (germline): SGHVS, FQNEAQ. The ends lost 0 bases at V and 5 bases at J; junction bases unmatched: 3. In DNA, the CDR3 is TGTGCCAGCAGCTTAGCAGGGACAGGGTTAGATACGCAGTATTTT. Protein: CASSLAGTGLDTQYF.

This chain links TRBV28 with TRBJ2-3, with 11 bases that match TRBD2. This CDR3 is built from 17 residues. V lost 6 bases, J lost 2 bases, and 10 bases stayed unmatched. CDR1 is MDHEN and CDR2 is SYDVKM in the germline V gene. The CDR3 DNA is TGTGCCAGCAGCACACCGGGACTAGCGGAAAACACAGATACGCAGTATTTT. Encoded protein: CASSTPGLAENTDTQYF.

J is TRBJ1-1 and V is TRBV19; the D gene is possibly TRBD1 (6 bases). The CDR3 is 12 amino acids. Germline V lookup: CDR1 LNHDA, CDR2 SQIVND (reference sequence). Trimming stripped 8 bases from V and 8 bases from J, with 15 bases between. The chain's CDR3 is CASGPGGLEAFF. CDR3 nucleotides: TGTGCCAGTGGCCCGGGGGGCTTGGAAGCTTTCTTT.

This clone occurred a few times. J is TRBJ2-7 and V is TRBV4-3, with a possible D match to TRBD2 (6 bases). V lost 0 bases and J lost 5, with 11 bases in between. Germline V gene data show CDR1 as LGHNA and CDR2 as YSLEER. This CDR3 contains 14 residues. CDR3 residues: CASSQDGGFDEQYF. CDR3 nucleotide sequence: TGCGCCAGCAGCCAAGATGGAGGGTTCGACGAGCAGTACTTC.

Notes on this clone: The same CDR3 can be traced to other DNA sequences in this sample. The chain employs TRBV9 and TRBJ2-1, with 9 bases aligning to TRBD2. CDR3 length equals 15 residues. The germline V gene encodes CDR1 SGDLS and CDR2 YYNGEE. With 0 bases clipped from V and 2 bases from J, the junction kept 0 bases outside the gene matches. CDR3 loop: CASSVVAGAYNEQFF. As DNA, the CDR3 is TGTGCCAGCAGCGTAGTAGCGGGAGCCTACAATGAGCAGTTCTTC.

The CDR3: CASSSVRTEPNEKLFF. In DNA form, the CDR3 reads TGTGCCAGCAGTTCTGTACGGACAGAGCCTAATGAAAAACTGTTTTTT. This chain connects TRBV13 to TRBJ1-4; D perhaps matches TRBD1 (6 bases). V was clipped by 6 bases and J by 3 bases, with 17 bases between them. Germline V lookup: CDR1 PRHDT, CDR2 FYEKMQ (reference sequence). CDR3 length: 16 amino acids.

The chain carries TRBV6-5 and TRBJ1-1, with 8 bases that match TRBD1. Per the germline V gene, CDR1 is MNHEY and CDR2 is SVGAGI. This CDR3 comprises 14 residues. V lost 5 bases, J lost 7 bases, and 9 bases stayed unmatched. In DNA form, the CDR3 reads TGTGCCAGCAGTGTGACAGGGGAGGGGGTTGAAGCTTTCTTT. It yields the protein CASSVTGEGVEAFF.

The V and J genes are TRBV11-2 and TRBJ1-3; no definite D call. The CDR3 has 16 residues. V lost 5 bases and J 2 bases, leaving 16 bases between the germline ends. Germline-derived CDR1 and CDR2 are SGHAT and FQNNGV. The CDR3 bases are TGTGCCAGCAGCCCCCTAATGGGAGGTACTGGAAACACCATATATTTT. Encoded protein: CASSPLMGGTGNTIYF.

The chain employs TRBV4-2 and TRBJ2-7; TRBD2 agrees at 9 bases. The CDR3 consists of 16 residues. The V gene end was trimmed by 0 bases and the J gene end by 3 bases; junction bases not matched to a gene: 6. CDR1 is LGHNA, CDR2 YNFKEQ, per germline. CDR3 bases: TGTGCCAGCAGCCAAGATTGGCTAGCGGGAATCTACGAGCAGTACTTC. Amino acid sequence: CASSQDWLAGIYEQYF.

CDR3 in amino acids: CASSMDVTDTQYF. The CDR3, as DNA: TGTGCCAGCAGCATGGACGTCACAGATACGCAGTATTTT. V usage is TRBV7-2 and J usage is TRBJ2-3; D not resolved. Germline CDR1 SGHTA, CDR2 FQGNSA. V was cut by 5 bases and J by 2 bases, with 8 bases left in between. This CDR3 is built from 13 residues.